This TCR beta chain originates from a study of CD8 T cells in Susac syndrome. Random hexamers were used to reverse transcribe the RNA input (roughly 0.5 to 1 ug). Each CDR3 protein gets one entry after TCRdb re-called the immunoSEQ multiplex PCR reads with MiXCR. The profile shows 160,000 or so distinct CDR3 sequences, roughly 94% of them singletons. V was clipped by 0 bases and J by 3 bases, with 8 bases between them. Looked up from germline, CDR1 is ENHRY and CDR2 is SYGVKD. The CDR3 has 14 residues. Input material: CD4+ T cells from PBMCs. The sequence came from a human donor with multiple sclerosis. The chain is built from TRBV10-3 and TRBJ1-2; D possibly corresponds to TRBD1 (5 bases). The CDR3 DNA reads as TGTGCCATCAGTGAGTCTGGAGGGGACTATGGCTACACCTTC. Its translation: CAISESGGDYGYTF.